These 2 T cell receptor beta chains were all obtained from the same sample, sequenced in a study of blood T cell repertoires in COVID-19. Only in-frame clones appear in the TCRdb table, and some are missing; sequencing was by immunoSEQ multiplex PCR. Among tens of thousands of clones listed, approximately 87% were seen once. Sample: peripheral blood. These receptors came from a man older than 75 in a cohort sampled during active COVID-19.

By sample share, this clone is medium-sized. The V call is TRBV4-3, the J call TRBJ2-2, with 10 nucleotides matching TRBD1. Germline V CDR1 and CDR2: LGHNA, YSLEER. This CDR3 comprises 16 residues. Trimming cost V 0 bases and J 6 bases; bases outside gene matches: 4. CDR3 amino acids: CASSQDPDRGSGELFF. CDR3 DNA: TGCGCCAGCAGCCAAGACCCGGACAGGGGGTCCGGGGAGCTGTTTTTT.

The rearrangement links TRBV27 to TRBJ2-2, with 7 positions matching TRBD1. The CDR3 runs to 15 residues. Germline values: CDR1 MNHEY, CDR2 SMNVEV (reference sequence). V shed 6 bases, J shed 4 bases, and the junction held 8 bases outside the gene matches. CDR3 protein: CASSAGTAPTGELFF. The DNA for the CDR3 is TGTGCCAGCAGCGCCGGGACAGCGCCCACCGGGGAGCTGTTTTTT.